The sequence of this TCR beta chain was determined in a study of T cell changes during pregnancy in multiple sclerosis. The CDR3 has 13 residues. V shed 6 bases and J 3 bases; nucleotides not matched to a gene: 3. The germline V gene has CDR1 KGHSH and CDR2 LQKENI. Measured with immunoSEQ multiplex PCR; TCRdb has only the in-frame clones, and not every one. Found here are about 92,000 clones, 92% of them singletons; the top ten hold 1.5% to 1.9%. This specimen consisted of peripheral blood, obtained in the first trimester of pregnancy. The chain combines TRBV18 with TRBJ1-1; 8 bases are a match to TRBD1. The clonotype was recovered from a female donor with multiple sclerosis, enrolled in a pregnancy study. CDR3: CASSTQGDTEAFF. The CDR3 nucleotides are TGTGCCAGCTCGACACAGGGGGACACTGAAGCTTTCTTT.